This T cell receptor (beta chain) comes out of a study of shared clonotypes between healthy human individuals. Overall study results and limits: Larger estimated richness was generally recorded for naive subsets relative to memory subsets.

Unmatched junction bases numbered 5, after V lost 6 bases and J lost 8 bases. The CDR3 runs to 12 residues. CDR1 is MNHEY and CDR2 is SMNVEV in the germline V gene (reference sequence). Using immunoSEQ multiplex PCR, the repertoire was profiled, and TCRdb retains in-frame clones only, with some absent. The sample yields roughly 640,000 clones, approximately 74% seen once. With respect to this clone: Its target is unknown.

The receptor's source is a woman in her 30s in good health. The chain has TRBV27 and TRBJ2-7; 9 bases match TRBD1. Sequencing used memory CD4+ T cells sorted from blood. The subset here: CD45RA-negative fraction. The CDR3 protein is CASRTGQGKQYF. The CDR3 nucleotides read TGTGCCAGCAGGACGGGACAGGGTAAGCAGTACTTC.